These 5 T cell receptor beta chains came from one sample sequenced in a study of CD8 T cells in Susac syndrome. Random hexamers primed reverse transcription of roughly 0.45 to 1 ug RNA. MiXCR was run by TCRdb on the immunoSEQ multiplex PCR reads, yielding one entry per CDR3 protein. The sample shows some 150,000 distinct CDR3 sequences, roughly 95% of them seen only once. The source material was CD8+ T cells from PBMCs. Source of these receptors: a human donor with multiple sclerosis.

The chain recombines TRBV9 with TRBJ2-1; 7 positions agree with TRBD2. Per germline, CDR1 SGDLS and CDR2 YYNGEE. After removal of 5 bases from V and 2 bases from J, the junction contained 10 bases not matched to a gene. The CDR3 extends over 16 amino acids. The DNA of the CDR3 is TGTGCCAGCAGTGACACCACCGGACTAGCCTACAATGAGCAGTTCTTC. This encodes CASSDTTGLAYNEQFF. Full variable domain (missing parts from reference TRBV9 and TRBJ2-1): DSGVTQTPKHLITATGQRVTLRCSPRSGDLSVYWYQQSLDQGLQFLIQYYNGEERAKGNILERFSAQQFPDLHSELNLSSLELGDSALYFCASSDTTGLAYNEQFFGPGTRLTVL.

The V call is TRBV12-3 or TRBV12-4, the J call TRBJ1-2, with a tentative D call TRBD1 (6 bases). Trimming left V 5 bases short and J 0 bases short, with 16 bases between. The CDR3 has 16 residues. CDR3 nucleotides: TGTGCCAGCAGTCCAACAGGGCCCGGGGCTAACTATGGCTACACCTTC. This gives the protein CASSPTGPGANYGYTF.

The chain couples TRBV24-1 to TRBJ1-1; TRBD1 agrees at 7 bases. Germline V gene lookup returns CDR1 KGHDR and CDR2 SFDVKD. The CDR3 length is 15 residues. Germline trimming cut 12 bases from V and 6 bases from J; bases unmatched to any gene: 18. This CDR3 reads CAHRGREGASSEAFF. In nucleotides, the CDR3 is TGTGCCCACAGGGGACGTGAGGGGGCAAGCTCTGAAGCTTTCTTT.

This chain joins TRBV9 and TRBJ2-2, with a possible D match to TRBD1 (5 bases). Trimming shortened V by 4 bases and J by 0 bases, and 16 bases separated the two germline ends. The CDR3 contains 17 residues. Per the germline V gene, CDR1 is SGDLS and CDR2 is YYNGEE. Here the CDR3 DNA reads TGTGCCAGCAGCACCCCCCACCAGGGCCCGAACACCGGGGAGCTGTTTTTT. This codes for CASSTPHQGPNTGELFF.

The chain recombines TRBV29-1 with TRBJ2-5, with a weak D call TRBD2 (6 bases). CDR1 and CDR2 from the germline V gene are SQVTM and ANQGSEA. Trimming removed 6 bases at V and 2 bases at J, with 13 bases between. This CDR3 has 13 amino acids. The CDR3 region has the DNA TGCAGCGTCGCCGGGACTCTTCAAGAGACCCAGTACTTC. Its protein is CSVAGTLQETQYF.